Each of the 5 T cell receptor beta chains below was sequenced from the same sample in a study of vaccination effects on CD4 cells after COVID-19. Produced via immunoSEQ multiplex PCR; TCRdb's table is partial and in-frame only. The sample yields 45,000 to 65,000 clones, roughly 80% seen once. These receptors lack a known antigen. Before sequencing, viral peptide pools were used by the ViraFEST assay to expand antigen-specific CD4+ T cells. Upon completion of around eleven days in culture, CD4+ T cells were isolated. Sequencing used CD4+ T cells from PBMCs cultured with HCoV-229E spike peptides, obtained before COVID-19 vaccination. The receptors were gathered from a human donor who received a COVID-19 vaccine.

The rearrangement joins TRBV14 to TRBJ2-3; a weak D match, TRBD2 (6 bases). Germline V gene lookup returns CDR1 SGHDN and CDR2 FVKESK. This CDR3 has 16 amino acids. V lost 3 bases and J 11 bases, leaving 24 bases between the germline ends. The CDR3 sequence is CASSHRDQRGIVEQYF. CDR3 in DNA: TGTGCCAGCAGCCATAGGGATCAACGGGGGATCGTGGAGCAGTATTTT.

This clone was found once. V and J are TRBV6-6 and TRBJ2-5; D remains unclear. CDR1 and CDR2 (germline): MNHNY, SVGAGI (reference sequence). The V end lost 0 bases, the J end lost 5 bases, and 4 bases lay between the germline ends. The CDR3 consists of 12 residues. The CDR3 loop reads CASSYSMETQYF. The CDR3 bases are TGTGCCAGCAGTTACTCGATGGAGACCCAGTACTTC.

V and J are TRBV3-1 (or the pseudogene TRBV3-2) and TRBJ2-1; a weak D match, TRBD1 (5 bases). The CDR3 extends over 15 amino acids. The V end lost 0 bases, the J end lost 9 bases, and 15 bases lay between the germline ends. The germline V gene encodes CDR1 LGHDT and CDR2 YNNKEL (reference sequence). CDR3 loop: CASSQDRGSLGEQFF. The CDR3 DNA reads TGTGCCAGCAGCCAAGATAGGGGCAGTTTGGGTGAGCAGTTCTTC.

The gene calls are TRBV7-9 and TRBJ2-7; TRBD1 might be the D (6 bases). V was cut by 2 bases and J by 5 bases, with 10 bases left in between. Germline V gene lookup returns CDR1 SEHNR and CDR2 FQNEAQ (reference sequence). The CDR3 totals 13 residues. The CDR3 here is CASSLTGNHEQYV. Here the CDR3 DNA reads TGTGCCAGCAGCTTAACAGGGAACCACGAGCAGTACGTC.

The V call is TRBV2, the J call TRBJ2-1; 12 bases align to TRBD2. J gave up 9 bases and V 6 bases, and 9 bases lay outside the gene matches. Per the germline V gene, CDR1 is SNHLY and CDR2 is FYNNEI. The CDR3 consists of 15 residues. DNA for the CDR3: TGTGCCAGCAGAGATGCTAGCGGGGGGGCCACTGAGCAGTTCTTC. Amino acids: CASRDASGGATEQFF.